This record looks at one TCR beta chain sequence and its context. This record belongs to a study of blood T cell repertoires in COVID-19. Study-wide background: Samples representing acute and convalescent COVID-19 were sourced from the United States, Italy and Spain.

Profiled with immunoSEQ multiplex PCR; TCRdb holds only in-frame clones, not every one. The sample has about 160,000 clones; 80% to 90% are singletons. Germline V gene sequence: CDR1 GTSNPN, CDR2 SVGIG (reference sequence). The ends lost 0 bases at V and 5 bases at J; junction bases unmatched: 8. This CDR3 spans 15 amino acids. Sequencing used peripheral blood. The genes are TRBV30 and TRBJ2-7; 9 bases align to TRBD1. The clonotype was recovered from a man between 18 and 35 years old with COVID-19, enrolled during active disease. CDR3 coding DNA: TGTGCCTGGAGTGTAGGGACAGGGACGGGCGACGAGCAGTACTTC. Its protein product is CAWSVGTGTGDEQYF. Based on the CDR3 plus reference TRBV30 and TRBJ2-7, the full variable domain is SQTIHQWPATLVQPVGSPLSLECTVEGTSNPNLYWYRQAAGRGLQLLFYSVGIGQISSEVPQNLSASRPQDRQFILSSKKLLLSDSGFYLCAWSVGTGTGDEQYFGPGTRLTVT.